The entry below describes one TCR beta chain. Its antigen is as yet unknown. This entry belongs to a study of T cells after yellow fever vaccination. TCRdb ran MiXCR on the 5' RACE reads and lists one entry per CDR3 protein. The sample gives a few hundred thousand distinct CDR3 sequences, around a sixth of which show up once; approximately 15% is in the top ten. Points from the study as a whole: Weaker overall, the secondary response nonetheless peaked faster (day 5 versus 15). High-abundance clonotypes from the bulk population could contaminate FACS-sorted repertoires. CD4 and CD8 compartments shared a small share of clonotypes. Subsequent booster samples again held most clones from primary vaccination (less than 98% CD4, approximately 86% CD8).

Trimming removed 5 bases from V and 1 base from J, with 12 bases in between. The CDR3 covers 15 residues. Germline V gene sequence: CDR1 MNHEY, CDR2 SVGEGT. This TCR came from a man in his late teens or twenties who received the YFV17D yellow fever vaccine. The rearrangement uses TRBV6-2 or TRBV6-3 and TRBJ2-1; unclear D gene. The sequencing here drew on PBMCs, taken 5 to 6 days after the first yellow fever vaccination. In nucleotides, the CDR3 is TGTGCCAGCAGTGCCCGCGACTCATCCTACAATGAGCAGTTCTTC. This gives the protein CASSARDSSYNEQFF.